The rows below give T cell receptor beta chains drawn from one sample of a study of blood T cell repertoires in COVID-19. The repertoire was sequenced with immunoSEQ multiplex PCR; TCRdb's copy has only in-frame clones and lacks some. The table has about 90,000 clones, 90% to 95% seen once. Sample: peripheral blood. The receptors were sampled from a human donor with active COVID-19. The donor label of this sample is uncertain. CDR3s include the opening cysteine and the closing phenylalanine or tryptophan. D genes are given only for firm matches. Clone size is stated in some rows and not others, as once, few, many or a class when expanded.

TRBV24-1,TRBJ1-2,NA,NA,CATSDGVGDGYTF,TGTGCCACCAGTGATGGGGTAGGGGATGGCTACACCTTC
TRBV3-1/TRBV3-2,TRBJ1-2,NA,NA,CASSRSWGDTPNYGYTF,TGTGCCAGCAGCCGGTCATGGGGAGACACTCCTAACTATGGCTACACCTTC
TRBV2,TRBJ1-1,few,TRBD1,CASRTGGRTEAFF,TGTGCCAGCCGAACAGGGGGGAGAACTGAAGCTTTCTTT
TRBV6-5,TRBJ2-5,NA,TRBD2,CASSYLMSGGETQYF,TGTGCCAGCAGTTACTTAATGTCCGGGGGGGAGACCCAGTACTTC
TRBV19,TRBJ1-1,NA,TRBD1,CASSTLPGQGLNTEAFF,TGTGCCAGTAGTACACTTCCGGGACAGGGCTTGAACACTGAAGCTTTCTTT
TRBV7-6,TRBJ2-2,NA,TRBD2,CASSPSGLAGTGELFF,TGTGCCAGCAGCCCTAGCGGGCTAGCTGGCACCGGGGAGCTGTTTTTT
TRBV5-1,TRBJ2-2,NA,NA,CASSLVPGIDTGELFF,TGCGCCAGCAGCTTGGTCCCAGGGATCGACACCGGGGAGCTGTTTTTT
TRBV28,TRBJ1-3,NA,NA,CASSPIWARAAKGGDTIYF,TGTGCCAGCAGTCCCATTTGGGCTCGGGCAGCTAAAGGGGGTGACACCATATATTTT
TRBV4-3,TRBJ2-1,NA,NA,CASSQDGATNEQFF,TGCGCCAGCAGCCAAGATGGGGCTACCAATGAGCAGTTCTTC
TRBV19,TRBJ2-3,NA,NA,CASSIQGSTDTQYF,TGTGCCAGTAGTATACAGGGAAGCACAGATACGCAGTATTTT
TRBV19,TRBJ2-5,NA,NA,CASSSGGEETQYF,TGTGCCAGTAGTAGCGGGGGCGAAGAGACCCAGTACTTC
TRBV24-1,TRBJ2-3,NA,TRBD1,CATSEGDRGDTDTQYF,TGTGCCACCAGTGAGGGGGACAGGGGGGACACAGATACGCAGTATTTT
TRBV5-6,TRBJ2-1,NA,TRBD1,CASSYWTGFPPYNEQFF,TGTGCCAGCAGCTACTGGACAGGGTTCCCCCCATACAATGAGCAGTTCTTC
TRBV18,TRBJ2-7,NA,TRBD2,CASSPLAGREQYF,TGTGCCAGCTCACCCCTAGCGGGGAGGGAGCAGTACTTC
TRBV2,TRBJ1-3,NA,NA,CASSRDGNTIYF,TGTGCCAGCAGTAGAGATGGAAACACCATATATTTT
TRBV5-4,TRBJ2-1,once,TRBD2,CASSTGLAGTNEQFF,TGTGCCAGCAGCACGGGACTAGCGGGAACCAATGAGCAGTTCTTC
TRBV5-1,TRBJ2-5,NA,TRBD2,CASSLVAGGQETQYF,TGCGCCAGCAGCTTGGTGGCGGGGGGGCAAGAGACCCAGTACTTC
TRBV7-2,TRBJ2-5,NA,NA,CASSPSQERETQYF,TGTGCCAGCAGCCCCTCGCAAGAGAGGGAGACCCAGTACTTC
TRBV4-2,TRBJ2-4,NA,TRBD2,CASSDTSGGAGGTKNIQYF,TGTGCCAGCAGCGACACTAGCGGGGGGGCCGGTGGGACCAAAAACATTCAGTACTTC
TRBV10-3,TRBJ2-2,NA,TRBD2,CAISEPGLAGVNTGELFF,TGTGCCATCAGTGAGCCGGGACTAGCGGGGGTGAACACCGGGGAGCTGTTTTTT
TRBV5-4,TRBJ1-2,NA,NA,CASSAGANYGYTF,TGTGCCAGCAGCGCGGGGGCTAACTATGGCTACACCTTC
TRBV7-8,TRBJ2-6,NA,TRBD1,CASSLVFQTGTGGRANVLTF,TGTGCCAGCAGCTTAGTATTCCAGACGGGGACAGGGGGTAGGGCCAACGTCCTGACTTTC
TRBV5-1,TRBJ1-2,NA,TRBD1,CASSLGDSSNYGYTF,TGCGCCAGCAGCTTGGGGGACAGTTCTAACTATGGCTACACCTTC
TRBV7-8,TRBJ2-1,once,TRBD1,CASSRRELGTGNEQFF,TGTGCCAGCAGCCGCCGGGAACTAGGGACAGGTAATGAGCAGTTCTTC